These 24 T cell receptor beta chains were all obtained from the same sample, sequenced in a study of PD-1 blockade in classical Hodgkin lymphoma. Method: immunoSEQ multiplex PCR; TCRdb's copy keeps in-frame clones and lacks some. The sample has around 10,000 clones, around 80% seen once. Sample time point: cycle 4 day 1 (C4D1), after more than five weeks of nivolumab. Exposure to brentuximab vedotin varied, and each patient had relapsed following autologous stem cell transplantation. The CD4+ T cells used were purified from thawed PBMCs through magnetic negative selection. This sample comprised CD4+ T cells from blood, obtained before the fourth cycle of nivolumab. Receptors originate from a human donor with classical Hodgkin lymphoma.

The chain uses TRBV7-8 and TRBJ1-3; D is undetermined. V lost 2 bases and J lost 4, with 15 bases in between. Per the germline V gene, CDR1 is SGHVS and CDR2 is FQNEAQ. There are 16 residues in the CDR3. The DNA of the CDR3 is TGTGCCAGCAGCTTACTCCGGGGTGGAACCGGAAACACCATATATTTT. Translated: CASSLLRGGTGNTIYF.

This chain joins TRBV7-2 and TRBJ1-5; D is uncertain. The CDR3 runs 13 residues. V was cut by 5 bases and J by 5 bases, with 10 bases left in between. Germline V gives CDR1 SGHTA, CDR2 FQGNSA. In DNA form, the CDR3 reads TGTGCCAGCAGCAATTTGTCCCATCAGCCCCAGCATTTT. Translation: CASSNLSHQPQHF.

The chain joins TRBV27 to TRBJ2-1; 7 bases match TRBD2. The CDR3 extends over 19 amino acids. The germline gives CDR1 MNHEY, CDR2 SMNVEV (reference sequence). Germline trimming cut 2 bases from V and 6 bases from J; bases unmatched to any gene: 19. CDR3 sequence reads: CASSLIKWGGGRDSNEQFF. The CDR3 nucleotides read TGTGCCAGCAGTTTAATAAAGTGGGGCGGCGGGAGAGACAGCAATGAGCAGTTCTTC.

The genes are TRBV5-4 and TRBJ1-3; D ambiguous. The CDR3 runs to 14 residues. V lost 1 base to trimming and J lost 4 bases, with 9 bases between them. The germline V gene encodes CDR1 SGHNT and CDR2 YYREEE (reference sequence). This CDR3 is CASSLFLEGNTIYF. The CDR3 DNA sequence: TGTGCCAGCAGCTTGTTCCTAGAGGGAAACACCATATATTTT. Full variable domain (remainder filled in from reference TRBV5-4 and TRBJ1-3): ETGVTQSPTHLIKTRGQQVTLRCSSQSGHNTVSWYQQALGQGPQFIFQYYREEENGRGNFPPRFSGLQFPNYSSELNVNALELDDSALYLCASSLFLEGNTIYFGEGSWLTVV.

CDR3 amino acids: CASSYSGDRVNGYTF. DNA for the CDR3: TGTGCCAGCAGTTACTCAGGGGACAGGGTTAATGGCTACACCTTC. J is TRBJ1-2 and V is TRBV6-6, with TRBD1 identical over 9 bases. The germline CDR1 and CDR2 sequences are MNHNY and SVGAGI (reference sequence). This CDR3 is 15 amino acids long. The junction had 5 bases not matched to a gene; V was cut back by 0 bases and J by 6 bases.

This clone occurred once. The J gene is TRBJ1-3, the V gene TRBV7-2, with D unresolved. This CDR3 has 13 amino acids. Trimming removed 4 bases at V and 6 bases at J, with 10 bases between. The germline V gene has CDR1 SGHTA and CDR2 FQGNSA. CDR3 in DNA: TGTGCCAGCAGCTACGCGGCCTCAAACACCATATATTTT. Residues: CASSYAASNTIYF.

This chain links TRBV7-2 with TRBJ1-6; maybe TRBD1 (6 bases). V lost 8 bases, J lost 7 bases, and 12 bases lay in between. CDR3 size: 13 residues. Germline V gene data show CDR1 as SGHTA and CDR2 as FQGNSA. The CDR3 reads CASGAGTNSPLHF. In DNA form, the CDR3 reads TGTGCCAGCGGGGCAGGGACAAATTCACCCCTCCACTTT.

V usage is TRBV5-4 and J usage is TRBJ1-2, with D tentatively TRBD1 (5 bases). This CDR3 is 13 amino acids long. Per germline, CDR1 SGHNT and CDR2 YYREEE (reference sequence). The germline V and J ends were trimmed by 0 bases and 4 bases, with 7 bases remaining between them. The CDR3 DNA reads TGTGCCAGCAGCTTGGACAGGTTCTATGGCTACACCTTC. Amino acids: CASSLDRFYGYTF.

The V and J genes are TRBV9 and TRBJ1-3; possibly TRBD1 for D (5 bases). The V end was cut by 3 bases, the J end by 0 bases, with 16 bases between. Germline V lookup: CDR1 SGDLS, CDR2 YYNGEE. This CDR3 has 17 amino acids. CDR3 bases: TGTGCCAGCAGCGCAGACAGCGTCCTTCCCTCTGGAAACACCATATATTTT. Translated, it gives CASSADSVLPSGNTIYF.

The rearrangement joins TRBV5-1 to TRBJ2-2; D is unresolved. V lost 2 bases, J lost 6 bases, and 11 bases lay in between. Germline-derived CDR1 and CDR2 are SGHRS and YFSETQ. This CDR3 comprises 14 residues. The CDR3 region has the DNA TGCGCCAGCAGCTTTGTGGGGTCGGCCGGGGAGCTGTTTTTT. It specifies CASSFVGSAGELFF.

This clone has only a few counts. The chain links TRBV7-9 to TRBJ2-7; maybe TRBD1 (6 bases). The CDR3 loop spans 12 amino acids. Germline V CDR1 and CDR2: SEHNR, FQNEAQ (reference sequence). Trimming pared 8 bases from V and 3 bases from J, leaving 11 bases between. The CDR3 loop reads CASSDRNYEQYF. The CDR3 DNA follows: TGTGCCAGCTCCGACAGGAACTACGAGCAGTACTTC.

The chain links TRBV6-5 to TRBJ2-3; D gene uncertain. The length of the CDR3 is 14 residues. Deletions cut 7 bases from V and 2 bases from J, with 13 bases between. Germline V gives CDR1 MNHEY, CDR2 SVGAGI. The CDR3 bases are TGTGCCAGCAAAAAGGACCGAAACACAGATACGCAGTATTTT. Its translation: CASKKDRNTDTQYF.

This rearrangement joins TRBV2 to TRBJ1-6; 8 bases line up with TRBD1. Trimming at V came to 2 bases and at J to 6 bases, leaving 3 bases not matched to a gene. The germline CDR1 and CDR2 sequences are SNHLY and FYNNEI. There are 15 residues in the CDR3. CDR3 nucleotide sequence: TGTGCCAGCAGTGAACAGGGGGCAGTTAATTCACCCCTCCACTTT. It translates to CASSEQGAVNSPLHF.

Written as DNA, the CDR3 is TGCGCCAGCAGCCAAGAATACGGGCAATACGAGCAGTACTTC. The encoded protein is CASSQEYGQYEQYF. The chain joins TRBV4-3 to TRBJ2-7, with unresolved D. The V and J ends lost 0 bases and 4 bases respectively, with 10 bases between them. The CDR3 is made up of 14 amino acids. Germline-derived CDR1 and CDR2 are LGHNA and YSLEER.

The chain has TRBV23-1 and TRBJ1-3; D remains ambiguous. TRBV23-1 belongs to the ORF category, with a function that is uncertain. With 4 bases removed from V and 0 bases from J, the gap between germline ends came to 13 bases. The CDR3 length is 16 residues. CDR3 coding DNA: TGCGCCAGCAGTCCGGGTTTCCGGGCCTCTGGAAACACCATATATTTT. The encoded protein is CASSPGFRASGNTIYF.

The rearrangement uses TRBV5-5 and TRBJ2-1; the match to TRBD2 covers 7 bases. V lost 4 bases, J lost 2 bases, and 6 bases stayed unmatched. This CDR3 contains 15 residues. Germline V lookup: CDR1 SGHKS, CDR2 YYEKEE (reference sequence). The CDR3 coding sequence is TGTGCCAGCAGCCCCGGGGGGACCCCCTACAATGAGCAGTTCTTC. It yields the protein CASSPGGTPYNEQFF.

The chain combines TRBV5-1 with TRBJ2-4, with TRBD1 as a possible D gene (5 bases). Trimming removed 0 bases from V and 0 bases from J, with 13 bases in between. Per germline, CDR1 SGHRS and CDR2 YFSETQ. This CDR3 comprises 17 residues. Written as DNA, the CDR3 is TGCGCCAGCAGCTTGGCCAGTGACAGCCTAGCCAAAAACATTCAGTACTTC. It translates to CASSLASDSLAKNIQYF.

This sequence joins TRBV6-5 and TRBJ1-2, with D perhaps TRBD1 (6 bases). The V and J ends lost 5 bases and 4 bases respectively, with 14 bases between them. Per the germline V gene, CDR1 is MNHEY and CDR2 is SVGAGI. CDR3 length: 14 residues. This CDR3 reads CASSHRGAFYGYTF. CDR3 sequence (DNA): TGTGCCAGCAGTCACCGGGGGGCGTTCTATGGCTACACCTTC.

This clone was detected a few times. J is TRBJ2-7 and V is TRBV2; D possibly corresponds to TRBD1 (7 bases). The V gene's germline CDR1 is SNHLY and CDR2 FYNNEI. This CDR3 has 14 amino acids. V was pared by 11 bases and J by 9 bases, with 26 bases between. The CDR3 loop is CAGTAGTDSSRQYF. DNA of the CDR3: TGTGCCGGTACCGCGGGGACAGACAGTTCCAGGCAGTACTTC.

This clone was detected a few times. This CDR3 reads CASSYSDTLNTEAFF. In DNA form, the CDR3 reads TGTGCCAGCAGTTACTCAGACACCTTGAACACTGAAGCTTTCTTT. The chain uses TRBV6-5 and TRBJ1-1; no reliable D call. Germline values: CDR1 MNHEY, CDR2 SVGAGI. The CDR3 totals 15 residues. V was pared by 0 bases and J by 0 bases, with 8 bases between.

J is TRBJ2-7 and V is TRBV7-2; 11 bases are a match to TRBD1. V gave up 5 bases and J gave up 3 bases; unmatched junction bases: 6. This CDR3 is built from 15 residues. The germline V gene encodes CDR1 SGHTA and CDR2 FQGNSA. CDR3 nucleotide sequence: TGTGCCAGCAGCCTAAGGACAGGGGGCGACTACGAGCAGTACTTC. Its protein product is CASSLRTGGDYEQYF.

The J gene is TRBJ2-7, the V gene TRBV19, with 7 bases matching TRBD1. This CDR3 is built from 13 residues. Per germline, CDR1 LNHDA and CDR2 SQIVND (reference sequence). Trimming at V came to 6 bases and at J to 7 bases, leaving 9 bases not matched to a gene. Written as DNA, the CDR3 is TGTGCCAGTAGCACAGACAGGGTTGGAGAGCAGTACTTC. Translated: CASSTDRVGEQYF. Full variable domain (missing parts from reference TRBV19 and TRBJ2-7): DGGITQSPKYLFRKEGQNVTLSCEQNLNHDAMYWYRQDPGQGLRLIYYSQIVNDFQKGDIAEGYSVSREKKESFPLTVTSAQKNPTAFYLCASSTDRVGEQYFGPGTRLTVT.

This clone was recorded a few times. The gene calls are TRBV18 and TRBJ2-7; 8 nucleotides line up with TRBD2. Germline assignment: CDR1 KGHSH and CDR2 LQKENI. V lost 3 bases and J lost 2; bases outside the gene matches: 3. The CDR3 consists of 14 residues. CDR3 coding DNA: TGTGCCAGCTCACCGGGACTAGGGACCTACGAGCAGTACTTC. Amino acids: CASSPGLGTYEQYF.

The chain uses TRBV11-3 and TRBJ2-2; D unresolved. Deletions cut 4 bases from V and 3 bases from J, with 6 bases between. The germline V gene has CDR1 SGHNT and CDR2 YENEEA. The CDR3 is 13 amino acids. CDR3 sequence reads: CASSWLHTGELFF. CDR3 nucleotides: TGTGCCAGCAGCTGGCTGCACACCGGGGAGCTGTTTTTT. The whole variable domain, filled in from reference TRBV11-3 and TRBJ2-2, reads EAGVVQSPRYKIIEKKQPVAFWCNPISGHNTLYWYLQNLGQGPELLIRYENEEAVDDSQLPKDRFSAERLKGVDSTLKIQPAELGDSAVYLCASSWLHTGELFFGEGSRLTVL.